What follows are 7 T cell receptor beta chains derived from one specimen sequenced in a study of shared clonotypes between healthy human individuals. Libraries were prepared by immunoSEQ multiplex PCR; TCRdb keeps only in-frame clonotypes and omits some of them. This repertoire shows around 600,000 clones, around 97% found once; its top ten account for approximately 0.057%. The sequencing input was naive CD4+ T cells sorted from blood. Specified subset: CD45RA+ positively selected. These receptors were taken from a woman aged 25 to 39 in good health.

The sample holds a few counts of this clone. This sequence joins TRBV19 and TRBJ2-2, with 8 positions matching TRBD2. Trimming removed 8 bases from V and 4 bases from J; junction bases left unmatched: 6. The germline CDR1 and CDR2 sequences are LNHDA and SQIVND (reference sequence). There are 14 residues in the CDR3. CDR3: CASRVAGSTGELFF. The CDR3 nucleotides are TGTGCCAGTCGGGTAGCGGGAAGCACCGGGGAGCTGTTTTTT.

The chain links TRBV11-2 to TRBJ2-1, with D possibly being TRBD2 (6 bases). Trimming removed 3 bases at V and 6 bases at J, with 15 bases between. The CDR3 has 15 residues. Germline-derived CDR1 and CDR2 are SGHAT and FQNNGV. The CDR3 reads CASSFRETAGNEQFF. In DNA form, the CDR3 reads TGTGCCAGCAGCTTCCGGGAGACCGCGGGCAATGAGCAGTTCTTC.

The chain joins TRBV5-8 to TRBJ2-7; the match to TRBD1 covers 8 bases. Germline CDR1 reads SGHTS; CDR2 reads YDEGEE. J lost 3 bases, V lost 1 base, and 3 bases had no gene match. This CDR3 is built from 14 residues. The CDR3, as DNA: TGTGCCAGCAGCTTGCCAACAGGGGGCTACGAGCAGTACTTC. Translation: CASSLPTGGYEQYF.

The V call is TRBV19, the J call TRBJ1-5; no firm D call. V was pared by 1 base and J by 4 bases, with 14 bases between. Looked up from germline, CDR1 is LNHDA and CDR2 is SQIVND (reference sequence). CDR3 size: 16 residues. The CDR3: CASSIGRGPRNQPQHF. CDR3 coding DNA: TGTGCCAGTAGTATAGGGAGAGGGCCGCGTAATCAGCCCCAGCATTTT.

This chain links TRBV5-1 with TRBJ2-3, with TRBD1 identical over 7 bases. Germline assignment: CDR1 SGHRS and CDR2 YFSETQ. The CDR3 is 14 amino acids. V trimming: 9 bases; J trimming: 4 bases; junction bases outside the gene matches: 11. CDR3 DNA: TGCGCCACCTGGACAGGCCCGAGGGCAGATACGCAGTATTTT. As protein: CATWTGPRADTQYF.

The chain employs TRBV5-6 and TRBJ2-3; TRBD2 agrees at 11 bases. The J segment lost 2 bases and the V segment lost 0 bases, leaving 11 bases of the junction unmatched. The CDR3 spans 19 residues. CDR1 and CDR2 from the germline V gene are SGHDT and YYEEEE. The CDR3 here is CASSLDRLAGGRFTDTQYF. The CDR3 coding sequence is TGTGCCAGCAGCTTGGACAGGCTAGCGGGAGGACGATTCACAGATACGCAGTATTTT.

This clone has a single count. The genes are TRBV2 and TRBJ2-3; 7 nucleotides align to TRBD2. CDR3 length: 13 residues. Trimming removed 3 bases from V and 5 bases from J; junction bases left unmatched: 2. Germline CDR1 and CDR2: SNHLY and FYNNEI. For the CDR3, the DNA is TGTGCCAGCAGTGATTGGGGGGGAGATACGCAGTATTTT. It codes for CASSDWGGDTQYF.